Presented here are 26 T cell receptor beta chains from one specimen sequenced in a study of T cells in Graves' hyperthyroidism and ophthalmopathy. RNA transcripts provided the source from which TCR beta CDR3 regions were amplified. Using the HTBI primer set, a first-round RT-PCR was run on the TCR CDR3. TCRdb re-called the multiplex PCR reads with MiXCR, one entry per CDR3 protein. This sample has some 620,000 distinct CDR3 sequences, with about 17% found just once. The source material was blood. All receptors come from a woman in her 30s with Graves' hyperthyroidism.

This clonotype was recorded a few times. V is TRBV20-1 and J is TRBJ1-6; the D is unclear. V was shortened by 6 bases and J by 1 base, with 7 bases between the two germline ends. This CDR3 contains 13 residues. Germline CDR1 is DFQATT and CDR2 is SNEGSKA (reference sequence). The CDR3 sequence: CSAKNSYNSPLHF. Written as DNA, the CDR3 is TGCAGTGCCAAGAATTCCTATAATTCACCCCTCCACTTT.

This clonotype turned up a few times. V and J are TRBV11-3 and TRBJ2-3; perhaps TRBD2 as D (5 bases). V gave up 5 bases and J gave up 2 bases, with 11 bases separating them. From germline, CDR1 is SGHNT and CDR2 YENEEA. The length of the CDR3 is 14 residues. CDR3 loop: CASSPSLATDTQYF. CDR3 nucleotides: TGTGCCAGCAGCCCGAGTCTAGCCACAGATACGCAGTATTTT.

Only one count was recorded for this clonotype. This sequence joins TRBV15 and TRBJ1-2; D not certain. There are 13 residues in the CDR3. The germline V gene has CDR1 LNHNV and CDR2 YYDKDF (reference sequence). V was trimmed by 1 base and J by 6 bases, leaving 9 bases between them. The CDR3 nucleotides are TGTGCCACCAGCAGAGCTGGACGAGATGGCTACACCTTC. Protein product: CATSRAGRDGYTF.

To note about this clonotype: This clone may be a read error of a much larger clone one base away. This chain joins TRBV7-7 and TRBJ2-1; TRBD1 is a possible D gene (5 bases). The J call may be incorrect, as the DNA end agrees better with TRBJ2-7. CDR3 length equals 14 residues. From germline, CDR1 is SSHAT and CDR2 FNYEAQ (reference sequence). CDR3 coding DNA: TGTGCTAGCAGCTTATCAGGGAACGACAATGAGCAGTACTTC. Protein sequence: CASSLSGNDNEQYF.

The table lists this clonotype with many counts. The chain combines TRBV6-1 with TRBJ1-3; no firm D call. CDR1 and CDR2 (germline): MNHNS, SASEGT. The CDR3 sequence is 16 residues long. Trimming shortened V by 1 base and J by 3 bases, and 13 bases separated the two germline ends. The CDR3: CASSEELDSGGNTIYF. The CDR3 DNA reads as TGTGCCAGCAGTGAAGAGTTGGACTCCGGTGGAAACACCATATATTTT.

The sample holds many counts of this clonotype. The V and J genes are TRBV3-1 and TRBJ2-1; D is uncertain. Germline assignment: CDR1 LGHDT and CDR2 YNNKEL (reference sequence). V shed 0 bases and J shed 2 bases, with 8 bases lying between them. This CDR3 region has 15 residues. The CDR3 nucleotides read TGTGCCAGCAGCCAAGAGCGGCGGCCCTACAATGAGCAGTTCTTC. As protein: CASSQERRPYNEQFF.

The CDR3 bases are TGTGCCAGCAGCCCCAGGGCGTCTAATGAAAAACTGTTTTTT. Amino acid sequence: CASSPRASNEKLFF. The chain is built from TRBV9 and TRBJ1-4; maybe TRBD1 (5 bases). The germline CDR1 and CDR2 sequences are SGDLS and YYNGEE. This CDR3 comprises 14 residues. V was shortened by 4 bases and J by 3 bases, with 10 bases between the two germline ends.

This clonotype was found a few times. V and J are TRBV9 and TRBJ1-3; D may be TRBD1 (5 bases). The CDR3 has 15 residues. V lost 3 bases and J 0 bases, leaving 10 bases between the germline ends. CDR1 and CDR2 (germline): SGDLS, YYNGEE. The CDR3 is CASSGRDVSGNTIYF. The CDR3 DNA sequence: TGTGCCAGCAGCGGCCGGGACGTCTCTGGAAACACCATATATTTT. Full variable domain (missing parts from reference TRBV9 and TRBJ1-3): DSGVTQTPKHLITATGQRVTLRCSPRSGDLSVYWYQQSLDQGLQFLIQYYNGEERAKGNILERFSAQQFPDLHSELNLSSLELGDSALYFCASSGRDVSGNTIYFGEGSWLTVV.

This clonotype was found a few times. The chain combines TRBV6-1 with TRBJ2-2; either TRBD1 or TRBD2 may supply D (5 bases each). CDR1 is MNHNS and CDR2 is SASEGT in the germline V gene. With 10 bases removed from V and 0 bases from J, the gap between germline ends came to 15 bases. This CDR3 comprises 15 residues. CDR3 nucleotides: TGTGCCACCCGCTTGGGGGTACCGAACACCGGGGAGCTGTTTTTT. It specifies CATRLGVPNTGELFF.

This clonotype was observed at least ten times. The chain couples TRBV7-8 to TRBJ2-5; D possibly corresponds to TRBD1 (6 bases). Trimming took off 5 bases at V and 3 bases at J, with 10 bases between the two ends. Germline lookup yields CDR1 SGHVS and CDR2 FQNEAQ. The CDR3 is made up of 13 amino acids. CDR3 protein: CASSKRGKETQYF. CDR3 in DNA: TGTGCCAGCAGCAAGAGGGGGAAAGAGACCCAGTACTTC.

This clonotype was counted only a few times. The chain combines TRBV18 with TRBJ2-7, with D perhaps TRBD2 (6 bases). Germline V CDR1 and CDR2: KGHSH, LQKENI. The CDR3 loop spans 14 amino acids. Trimming shortened V by 4 bases and J by 0 bases, and 10 bases separated the two germline ends. The CDR3 loop is CASSREADSYEQYF. The CDR3 coding sequence is TGTGCCAGCTCACGGGAGGCTGACTCCTACGAGCAGTACTTC.

At least ten counts were recorded for this clonotype. V gene TRBV6-5 combines with J gene TRBJ1-5; D uncertain. The CDR3 has 15 residues. The V and J ends lost 0 bases and 2 bases respectively, with 8 bases between them. CDR1 is MNHEY, CDR2 SVGAGI, per germline. CDR3 amino acids: CASSYSGSGNQPQHF. CDR3 in DNA: TGTGCCAGCAGTTACTCGGGTTCGGGCAATCAGCCCCAGCATTTT.

This clonotype was seen at least ten times. V is TRBV28 and J is TRBJ1-2; TRBD1 aligns across 9 bases. The CDR3 runs 17 residues. Germline CDR1 MDHEN, CDR2 SYDVKM. The trim removed 5 bases at V and 8 bases at J, leaving 18 bases unmatched. The CDR3 sequence: CASSPSPGTGFGGGYTF. The CDR3 nucleotides are TGTGCCAGCAGTCCAAGTCCCGGGACAGGGTTTGGTGGAGGCTACACCTTC.

This chain connects TRBV9 to TRBJ2-7; 10 bases line up with TRBD2. Germline assignment: CDR1 SGDLS and CDR2 YYNGEE. The CDR3 has 15 residues. Trimming cost V 4 bases and J 0 bases; bases outside gene matches: 4. The DNA of the CDR3 is TGTGCCAGCAGCCCGGGACTAGCGACCTCCTACGAGCAGTACTTC. It translates to CASSPGLATSYEQYF.

The table lists this clonotype with many counts. The rearrangement joins TRBV11-3 to TRBJ2-5; 15 nucleotides line up with TRBD2. Germline values: CDR1 SGHNT, CDR2 YENEEA. The CDR3 spans 18 residues. J was trimmed by 0 bases and V by 5 bases; bases with no gene match: 7. CDR3 in amino acids: CASSTGLAGGSYQETQYF. Written as DNA, the CDR3 is TGTGCCAGCAGCACGGGACTAGCGGGAGGATCGTACCAAGAGACCCAGTACTTC.

The chain uses TRBV27 and TRBJ2-3; 8 positions match TRBD1. V lost 6 bases and J lost 0; bases outside the gene matches: 5. The CDR3 has 15 amino acids. Germline V lookup: CDR1 MNHEY, CDR2 SMNVEV (reference sequence). CDR3 in DNA: TGTGCCAGCAGCTTCCGGGACAGGAGCACAGATACGCAGTATTTT. Translation gives CASSFRDRSTDTQYF.

This clonotype was counted ten times or more. This chain joins TRBV20-1 and TRBJ2-3; 11 bases are a match to TRBD2. With 5 bases clipped from V and 3 bases from J, the junction kept 13 bases outside the gene matches. CDR3 length: 17 residues. In germline, CDR1 is DFQATT, CDR2 SNEGSKA (reference sequence). The CDR3 coding sequence is TGCAGTGCTTTACACTCCCCGGGACTAGCGGAAACAGATACGCAGTATTTT. Translated: CSALHSPGLAETDTQYF.

This clonotype was counted ten times or more. This chain uses TRBV13 with TRBJ2-3; 9 positions agree with TRBD2. This CDR3 spans 16 amino acids. V dropped 3 bases and J dropped 1; count of bases not matched to a gene: 5. The V gene's germline CDR1 is PRHDT and CDR2 FYEKMQ (reference sequence). CDR3 amino acids: CASSFKTSGGTDTQYF. The CDR3 bases are TGTGCCAGCAGCTTTAAGACTAGCGGAGGCACAGATACGCAGTATTTT. Variable domain in full (rest from reference TRBV13 and TRBJ2-3): AAGVIQSPRHLIKEKRETATLKCYPIPRHDTVYWYQQGPGQDPQFLISFYEKMQSDKGSIPDRFSAQQFSDYHSELNMSSLELGDSALYFCASSFKTSGGTDTQYFGPGTRLTVL.

This clonotype was found a few times. This chain connects TRBV14 to TRBJ1-6; the D is unclear. The CDR3 is 12 residues long. V lost 2 bases, J lost 13 bases, and 9 bases lay in between. The V gene's germline CDR1 is SGHDN and CDR2 FVKESK. The CDR3 reads CASSQRYLPLHF. CDR3 nucleotide sequence: TGTGCCAGCAGCCAACGTTATTTGCCCCTCCACTTT.

The rearrangement links TRBV19 to TRBJ2-2; D possibly corresponds to TRBD2 (5 bases). V dropped 6 bases and J dropped 3 bases, with 8 bases sitting between them. The CDR3 has 13 residues. Germline V gene lookup returns CDR1 LNHDA and CDR2 SQIVND (reference sequence). The CDR3 DNA is TGTGCCAGTAGGGACTCTTACACCGGGGAGCTGTTTTTT. Protein sequence: CASRDSYTGELFF.

This chain joins TRBV2 and TRBJ2-1, with 12 positions matching TRBD1. The CDR3 runs to 16 residues. Germline CDR1 SNHLY, CDR2 FYNNEI. V was pared by 3 bases and J by 5 bases, with 5 bases of the junction left unmatched. CDR3 nucleotide sequence: TGTGCCAGCAGTGATTTAGGGACAGGGGGCAACAATGAGCAGTTCTTC. Translating gives CASSDLGTGGNNEQFF.

There are a few counts of this clonotype. The chain recombines TRBV4-1 with TRBJ2-7; D is unclear. Deletions cut 4 bases from V and 1 base from J, with 14 bases between. The CDR3 consists of 15 residues. Germline CDR1 reads MGHRA; CDR2 reads YSYEKL. The chain's CDR3 is CASSLNDAASYEQYF. The CDR3 DNA reads TGCGCCAGCAGCCTGAATGATGCAGCGTCCTACGAGCAGTACTTC.

Turning to this clonotype: A clone one base away is much larger, so this may be a read error. This chain uses TRBV6-1 with TRBJ2-1; D remains unclear. V lost 11 bases and J lost 4, with 15 bases in between. The CDR3 consists of 13 residues. The germline V gene encodes CDR1 MNHNS and CDR2 SASEGT. CDR3 DNA: TGTGCCGGCGACGCGTGGGATTACAATGAGCAGTTCTTC. It specifies CAGDAWDYNEQFF.

This clonotype was counted ten times or more. The CDR3 sequence: CASSLSSATDTQYF. CDR3 DNA sequence: TGTGCCAGCAGTTTATCTAGCGCCACAGATACGCAGTATTTT. The rearrangement uses TRBV27 and TRBJ2-3, with D maybe TRBD2 (5 bases). The CDR3 consists of 14 residues. CDR1 is MNHEY, CDR2 SMNVEV, per germline (reference sequence). V was cut by 0 bases and J by 2 bases, with 6 bases left in between.

This clonotype was seen at least ten times. The V gene is TRBV11-2, the J gene TRBJ2-7; D is unclear. Deletions cut 1 base from V and 2 bases from J, with 12 bases between. Germline assignment: CDR1 SGHAT and CDR2 FQNNGV. This CDR3 has 15 residues. The CDR3 DNA reads as TGTGCCAGCAGCTTAGGTGCGGACCTTACCTACGAGCAGTACTTC. Its translation: CASSLGADLTYEQYF.

This chain links TRBV19 with TRBJ1-6; TRBD1 aligns across 7 bases. Germline V CDR1 and CDR2: LNHDA, SQIVND (reference sequence). V lost 8 bases to trimming and J lost 7 bases; unmatched junction nucleotides: 8. The CDR3 is 14 amino acids. The CDR3 bases are TGTGCCAGTGAAAACAGGGGAACCAATTCACCCCTCCACTTT. It yields the protein CASENRGTNSPLHF.